The 8 T cell receptor beta chains below come from one sample, sequenced in a study of control samples from healthy donors and cancer patients. Produced via immunoSEQ multiplex PCR; TCRdb's table is partial and in-frame only. This sample has fewer than 95,000 clones, with 85% found just once. Sequencing was carried out using blood. The receptors originated from a man aged 25-40 years in good health.

V and J are TRBV2 and TRBJ1-6, with D uncertain. In germline, CDR1 is SNHLY, CDR2 FYNNEI. V was clipped by 6 bases and J by 0 bases, with 9 bases between them. The CDR3 is made up of 15 amino acids. CDR3 nucleotide sequence: TGTGCCAGCAGGAAAGCCAGCTCCTATAATTCACCCCTCCACTTT. Protein product: CASRKASSYNSPLHF.

The chain has TRBV6-6 and TRBJ2-3; D not certain. V was cut by 6 bases and J by 4 bases, with 8 bases left in between. The germline gives CDR1 MNHNY, CDR2 SVGAGI (reference sequence). The CDR3 consists of 12 residues. The CDR3 nucleotides are TGTGCCAGCAGGCAGGTGGCAGATACGCAGTATTTT. Translating it yields CASRQVADTQYF.

The chain recombines TRBV6-5 with TRBJ1-6, with TRBD1 matching 9 bases. Germline V gene lookup returns CDR1 MNHEY and CDR2 SVGAGI. Trimming cost V 6 bases and J 10 bases; bases outside gene matches: 7. The CDR3 covers 14 residues. The CDR3 nucleotides read TGTGCCAGCAGCCCCGGGACAGGGAGGTCACCCCTCCACTTT. Protein: CASSPGTGRSPLHF.

This chain joins TRBV2 and TRBJ1-5; D is perhaps TRBD1 (6 bases). Per the germline V gene, CDR1 is SNHLY and CDR2 is FYNNEI. Trimming left V 3 bases short and J 4 bases short, with 10 bases between. This CDR3 has 14 amino acids. The CDR3 loop reads CASSDEGGNQPQHF. The CDR3 nucleotides read TGTGCCAGCAGTGATGAGGGGGGGAATCAGCCCCAGCATTTT.

This chain links TRBV18 with TRBJ2-3; 7 bases line up with TRBD1. With 3 bases clipped from V and 2 bases from J, the junction kept 8 bases outside the gene matches. The germline CDR1 and CDR2 sequences are KGHSH and LQKENI. This CDR3 contains 16 residues. This chain's CDR3 is CASSPPDRALTDTQYF. The CDR3 coding sequence is TGTGCCAGCTCACCTCCCGACAGGGCCCTCACAGATACGCAGTATTTT.

The V and J genes are TRBV12-3 or TRBV12-4 and TRBJ1-2; no clear D gene. The CDR3 has 13 amino acids. Trimming stripped 5 bases from V and 2 bases from J, with 9 bases between. The CDR3 is CASSRTGNYGYTF. CDR3 coding DNA: TGTGCCAGCAGTCGGACGGGAAACTATGGCTACACCTTC.

CDR3 loop: CASSPSIWYSNQPQHF. The CDR3 nucleotides read TGTGCCAGCAGCCCATCGATATGGTATAGCAATCAGCCCCAGCATTTT. This rearrangement joins TRBV27 to TRBJ1-5; the D is unclear. V was cut by 6 bases and J by 0 bases, with 15 bases left in between. The V gene's germline CDR1 is MNHEY and CDR2 SMNVEV (reference sequence). This CDR3 comprises 16 residues.

This sequence joins TRBV28 and TRBJ1-4, with D uncertain. The V gene's germline CDR1 is MDHEN and CDR2 SYDVKM. CDR3 length: 11 residues. The ends were cut back, 8 bases at V and 10 bases at J, with 11 bases in the middle. In DNA, the CDR3 is TGTGCCAGCTCCACCGCGAGAAAACTGTTTTTT. It translates to CASSTARKLFF.